The text below deals with one TCR beta chain. Primed by a sample-barcoded 5' primer and a J-beta primer mix, a second PCR proceeded for 7 to 11 cycles. TCRdb analysed the 5' RACE reads with MiXCR anew, one entry per CDR3 protein. The sample lists over 700,000 distinct CDR3 sequences, less than 70% occurring once. The ends were cut back, 8 bases at V and 0 bases at J, with 12 bases in the middle. Germline-derived CDR1 and CDR2 are SEHNR and FQNEAQ (reference sequence). The CDR3 has 14 amino acids. The data originate from a study of blood T cells in healthy people across ages. This TCR came from a man aged 80 or over in good health. The sample taken for sequencing was blood. The chain carries TRBV7-9 and TRBJ2-3, with D perhaps matching TRBD1 (6 bases). CDR3 in DNA: TGTGCCAGCGCCGCGGACAGCAGCACAGATACGCAGTATTTT. Translation gives CASAADSSTDTQYF.